The 13 T cell receptor beta chains reported below all come from one sample, sequenced in a study of response to subunit inactivated influenza vaccine. TCRdb called the RT-PCR reads again in MiXCR, with one record for every CDR3 protein. The sample contains about 780,000 distinct CDR3 sequences, roughly 20% of which appear only once. The sample in question was PBMCs from blood, obtained 5 to 6 days after vaccination. These receptors were taken from a man over 45 who received an inactivated influenza vaccine.

This clonotype was seen a few times. The V call is TRBV5-4, the J call TRBJ2-1, with 9 nucleotides matching TRBD2. This CDR3 has 16 residues. The germline V gene encodes CDR1 SGHNT and CDR2 YYREEE (reference sequence). V was pared by 1 base and J by 6 bases, with 8 bases of the junction left unmatched. The CDR3 DNA reads as TGTGCCAGCAGCTTGATGGTCGGGACTAGCTCCAATGAGCAGTTCTTC. Translated, it gives CASSLMVGTSSNEQFF.

This clonotype was recorded at least ten times. This rearrangement joins TRBV29-1 to TRBJ2-1; TRBD1 agrees at 9 bases. The CDR3 spans 12 residues. The ends lost 8 bases at V and 9 bases at J; junction bases unmatched: 8. In germline, CDR1 is SQVTM, CDR2 ANQGSEA. This chain's CDR3 is CSTRTGVAEQFF. CDR3 nucleotides: TGCAGCACCCGGACAGGGGTGGCTGAGCAGTTCTTC.

This chain connects TRBV7-9 to TRBJ2-1; 9 bases fit TRBD2. CDR1 and CDR2 (germline): SEHNR, FQNEAQ (reference sequence). The CDR3 is 15 amino acids. Trimming at V came to 3 bases and at J to 7 bases, leaving 7 bases not matched to a gene. The CDR3 sequence: CASSLERGVVNEQFF. In nucleotides, the CDR3 is TGTGCCAGCAGCTTGGAGCGGGGGGTAGTAAATGAGCAGTTCTTC.

The chain couples TRBV20-1 to TRBJ2-7; 10 bases are shared with TRBD2. CDR1 and CDR2 from the germline V gene are DFQATT and SNEGSKA (reference sequence). The V and J ends lost 5 bases and 4 bases, in that order; junction bases with no gene match: 8. The CDR3 consists of 14 residues. The CDR3: CSAPLAGASYEQYF. Here the CDR3 DNA reads TGCAGTGCTCCTCTAGCGGGAGCTTCTTACGAGCAGTACTTC.

In its sample, this clonotype was seen a few times. This chain connects TRBV18 to TRBJ2-2; D might be TRBD2 (5 bases). CDR1 and CDR2 from the germline V gene are KGHSH and LQKENI. V was shortened by 0 bases and J by 3 bases, with 8 bases between the two germline ends. This CDR3 contains 15 residues. The CDR3 DNA follows: TGTGCCAGCTCACCACCGAGGGTAGACACCGGGGAGCTGTTTTTT. It translates to CASSPPRVDTGELFF.

The chain joins TRBV20-1 to TRBJ1-1; D possibly corresponds to TRBD1 (5 bases). The CDR3 has 16 amino acids. Germline V lookup: CDR1 DFQATT, CDR2 SNEGSKA (reference sequence). The V end was cut by 6 bases, the J end by 4 bases, with 24 bases between. CDR3 sequence (DNA): TGCAGTGCCCCCCCGGGGGGTCCCGGGTGGGTCACTGAAGCTTTCTTT. This sequence encodes CSAPPGGPGWVTEAFF.

This clonotype was detected a few times. The chain carries TRBV5-1 and TRBJ2-1; 12 positions agree with TRBD2. J gave up 4 bases and V 0 bases, and 2 bases lay outside the gene matches. The CDR3 contains 16 residues. The germline gives CDR1 SGHRS, CDR2 YFSETQ. CDR3 in amino acids: CASSLALAGGYNEQFF. The CDR3 DNA reads TGCGCCAGCAGCTTGGCCCTAGCGGGAGGGTACAATGAGCAGTTCTTC. Complete variable domain (other parts from reference TRBV5-1 and TRBJ2-1): KAGVTQTPRYLIKTRGQQVTLSCSPISGHRSVSWYQQTPGQGLQFLFEYFSETQRNKGNFPGRFSGRQFSNSRSEMNVSTLELGDSALYLCASSLALAGGYNEQFFGPGTRLTVL.

In this sample, this clonotype turned up a few times. This chain links TRBV12-3 or TRBV12-4 with TRBJ2-1, with 11 nucleotides matching TRBD2. Unmatched junction bases numbered 6, after V lost 5 bases and J lost 3 bases. The length of the CDR3 is 16 residues. The CDR3 nucleotides read TGTGCCAGCAGTGCGAGTACTAGCGGGAGCTACAATGAGCAGTTCTTC. It codes for CASSASTSGSYNEQFF.

This clonotype came up a few times. V usage is TRBV6-2 or TRBV6-3 and J usage is TRBJ1-2; no reliable D call. CDR3 size: 16 residues. The V end lost 2 bases, the J end lost 4 bases, and 17 bases lay between the germline ends. The germline gives CDR1 MNHEY, CDR2 SVGEGT. The CDR3 here is CASSYSLGNYGYGYTF. The CDR3 region has the DNA TGTGCCAGCAGTTACAGTTTGGGAAATTATGGCTATGGCTACACCTTC.

V and J are TRBV12-3 or TRBV12-4 and TRBJ2-1; 10 nucleotides match TRBD2. The V segment lost 3 bases and the J segment 5 bases; nucleotides outside the gene matches: 4. CDR3 size: 15 residues. The CDR3 loop is CASSFQRGGNNEQFF. The CDR3, as DNA: TGTGCCAGCAGTTTCCAGCGGGGGGGGAACAATGAGCAGTTCTTC.

This rearrangement joins TRBV25-1 to TRBJ1-1; D unresolved. The CDR3 covers 12 residues. The germline V gene encodes CDR1 MGHDK and CDR2 SYGVNS. Trimming shortened V by 3 bases and J by 3 bases, and 5 bases separated the two germline ends. CDR3 in DNA: TGTGCCAGCAGTGACACCTACACTGAAGCTTTCTTT. Protein sequence: CASSDTYTEAFF.

This clonotype was found a few times. This rearrangement joins TRBV20-1 to TRBJ2-1, with 11 positions matching TRBD2. V lost 4 bases and J lost 8; bases outside the gene matches: 7. This CDR3 is 14 amino acids long. Germline CDR1 DFQATT, CDR2 SNEGSKA (reference sequence). CDR3 protein: CSAITSGRGYEQFF. In nucleotides, the CDR3 is TGCAGTGCTATTACTAGCGGGAGAGGGTATGAGCAGTTCTTC.

In this sample, this clonotype turned up many times. J is TRBJ2-7 and V is TRBV20-1; 7 bases align to TRBD2. The germline V gene encodes CDR1 DFQATT and CDR2 SNEGSKA (reference sequence). CDR3 length equals 14 residues. V lost 2 bases and J lost 0; bases outside the gene matches: 4. CDR3 sequence: CSARSGDGSYEQYF. CDR3 DNA sequence: TGCAGTGCTAGAAGCGGGGACGGCTCCTACGAGCAGTACTTC.